Listed below are T cell receptor beta chains from one sample, sequenced in a study of ipilimumab plus nivolumab after autologous stem cell transplantation. Produced via immunoSEQ multiplex PCR; TCRdb's table is partial and in-frame only. The repertoire holds a few thousand clones, with less than 80% as singletons. The sequenced sample was PBMCs, obtained in a trial of ipilimumab plus nivolumab as post-transplant consolidation. The receptors were gathered from a male donor with primary mediastinal lymphoma. Each CDR3 is given with its conserved first and last residue. The D gene is left open where the match is weak. Size values are once, few and many counts, or a class for expanded clones, and some rows have none.

>-|-|TRBV21-1|TRBJ1-5|16
CASSNGGRISNQPQHF
TGTGCCAGCAGCAATGGAGGCAGAATTAGCAATCAGCCCCAGCATTTT
>-|-|TRBV21-1|TRBJ1-1|17
CASIREGDRGLHTEAFF
TGTGCCAGCATCCGCGAAGGGGACAGGGGATTGCACACTGAAGCTTTCTTT
>TRBD1|once|TRBV6-5|TRBJ2-5|16
CASSSLPGQGELTQYF
TGTGCCAGCAGTTCCCTCCCGGGACAGGGAGAATTAACCCAGTACTTC
>-|large|TRBV28|TRBJ2-7|15
CASSSMGVSSYEQYF
TGTGCCAGCAGTTCTATGGGGGTCAGCTCCTACGAGCAGTACTTC
>-|few|TRBV28|TRBJ2-5|12
CATPPVRGTQYF
TGTGCCACCCCACCGGTGCGGGGGACCCAGTACTTC
>TRBD2|large|TRBV19|TRBJ2-3|15
CASSRASGKEDTQYF
TGTGCCAGTAGTAGGGCTAGCGGGAAAGAAGATACGCAGTATTTT
>TRBD2|-|TRBV6-1|TRBJ2-2|15
CASRSGRADTGELFF
TGTGCCAGCAGGAGCGGGAGGGCCGACACCGGGGAGCTGTTTTTT
>TRBD1|-|TRBV7-9|TRBJ2-7|14
CASSPTGGSYEQYF
TGTGCCAGCAGCCCGACAGGGGGTTCCTACGAGCAGTACTTC
>-|-|TRBV4-1|TRBJ1-1|14
CASRGPLLNTEAFF
TGCGCCAGCAGGGGGCCACTTTTAAACACTGAAGCTTTCTTT
>TRBD1|-|TRBV14|TRBJ1-4|15
CASSQWDRGQEKLFF
TGTGCCAGCAGCCAATGGGACAGGGGGCAAGAAAAACTGTTTTTT
>TRBD2|-|TRBV18|TRBJ2-5|15
CASSVAGRTPETQYF
TGTGCCAGCTCGGTAGCGGGAAGGACCCCAGAGACCCAGTACTTC
>-|-|TRBV10-1|TRBJ1-2|13
CASSEEGNYGYTF
TGCGCCAGCAGTGAGGAGGGAAACTATGGCTACACCTTC
>TRBD1|-|TRBV28|TRBJ1-3|15
CASSGRTGAGNTIYF
TGTGCCAGCAGTGGGAGGACAGGGGCTGGAAACACCATATATTTT
>-|-|TRBV2|TRBJ2-4|13
CASSEKGLDIQYF
TGTGCCAGCAGTGAAAAAGGGCTGGACATTCAGTACTTC
>TRBD1|-|TRBV5-1|TRBJ2-1|14
CASSFQGARNEQFF
TGCGCCAGCAGCTTCCAGGGGGCGCGGAATGAGCAGTTCTTC
>-|few|TRBV27|TRBJ2-7|13
CASSTGHTYEQYF
TGTGCCAGCAGTACGGGGCACACCTACGAGCAGTACTTC
>TRBD1|-|TRBV4-2|TRBJ2-7|16
CASSRTAGTGTYEQYF
TGTGCCAGCAGCCGCACGGCCGGGACAGGGACCTACGAGCAGTACTTC
>-|-|TRBV18|TRBJ2-3|17
CASSPYSVGRTADTQYF
TGTGCCAGCTCACCATATTCAGTGGGAAGGACGGCAGATACGCAGTATTTT
>-|-|TRBV11-1|TRBJ2-5|14
CASSPRELQETQYF
TGTGCCAGCAGCCCCAGGGAACTCCAAGAGACCCAGTACTTC
>-|-|TRBV2|TRBJ1-5|15
CASSEAQGSNQPQHF
TGTGCCAGCAGTGAAGCGCAGGGGAGCAATCAGCCCCAGCATTTT
>TRBD2|once|TRBV6-1|TRBJ2-1|15
CASSAGLAAFGEQFF
TGTGCCAGCAGTGCCGGACTAGCGGCGTTCGGTGAGCAGTTCTTC
>-|-|TRBV7-4|TRBJ2-7|12
CASSTSPWEQYF
TGTGCCAGCAGCACTAGCCCGTGGGAGCAGTACTTC
>TRBD1|-|TRBV6-5|TRBJ1-4|16
CASSSGGHRTNEKLFF
TGTGCCAGCAGTTCAGGGGGCCATCGAACTAATGAAAAACTGTTTTTT
>TRBD2|once|TRBV29-1|TRBJ2-2|13
CSVEAGVTGELFF
TGCAGCGTTGAGGCGGGAGTTACCGGGGAGCTGTTTTTT
>-|large|TRBV6-5|TRBJ1-2|13
CASSYGQGRGYTF
TGTGCCAGCAGTTACGGGCAGGGTCGGGGCTACACCTTC
>TRBD2|-|TRBV9|TRBJ2-1|14
CASSGGGLDNEQFF
TGTGCCAGCAGCGGGGGGGGACTAGACAATGAGCAGTTCTTC
>TRBD1|-|TRBV6-6|TRBJ1-5|16
CASSPPGQGANQPQHF
TGTGCCAGCAGTCCGCCGGGACAGGGGGCAAATCAGCCCCAGCATTTT
>-|-|TRBV21-1|TRBJ2-3|15
CASSKAPGWEDTQYF
TGTGCCAGCAGCAAAGCCCCAGGGTGGGAAGATACGCAGTATTTT
>-|-|TRBV6-1|TRBJ1-5|15
CASTEGTVSNQPQHF
TGTGCCAGCACCGAAGGAACAGTTAGCAATCAGCCCCAGCATTTT
>-|-|TRBV30|TRBJ1-3|14
CAWSATYSGNTIYF
TGTGCCTGGAGCGCTACCTACTCTGGAAACACCATATATTTT
>-|-|TRBV15|TRBJ1-4|15
CATSREPATNEKLFF
TGTGCCACCAGCAGAGAGCCTGCAACTAATGAAAAACTGTTTTTT
>TRBD1|-|TRBV18|TRBJ1-6|16
CASSRVGGAGDSPLHF
TGTGCCAGCTCACGCGTAGGGGGCGCAGGGGATTCACCCCTCCACTTT
>-|once|TRBV11-2|TRBJ1-1|15
CASSLVGLMNTEAFF
TGTGCCAGCAGCTTAGTAGGGCTGATGAACACTGAAGCTTTCTTT
>-|large|TRBV28|TRBJ1-4|9
CASGEKLFF
TGTGCCAGCGGTGAAAAACTGTTTTTT
>-|-|TRBV25-1|TRBJ1-1|12
CASSEQNTEAFF
TGTGCCAGCAGTGAACAGAACACTGAAGCTTTCTTT
>-|-|TRBV7-2|TRBJ2-5|14
CASSLYSGQETQYF
TGTGCCAGCAGCTTATATAGCGGCCAAGAGACCCAGTACTTC
>-|-|TRBV6-1|TRBJ1-3|15
CASSELGTPGNTIYF
TGTGCCAGCAGTGAACTTGGGACCCCGGGAAACACCATATATTTT
>TRBD1|few|TRBV6-5|TRBJ1-1|14
CASSPRGRITEAFF
TGTGCCAGCAGCCCCAGGGGGCGGATAACTGAAGCTTTCTTT
>-|-|TRBV7-2|TRBJ2-1|15
CASSLAIGSRSEQFF
TGTGCCAGCAGCTTAGCGATCGGTAGCAGGAGTGAGCAGTTCTTC
>-|-|TRBV7-9|TRBJ2-6|17
CASSLAPGTTGANVLTF
TGTGCCAGCAGCTTAGCGCCCGGGACAACTGGGGCCAACGTCCTGACTTTC
>TRBD1|-|TRBV6-1|TRBJ1-1|14
CASRGQGRKTEAFF
TGTGCCAGCAGGGGACAGGGTAGGAAGACTGAAGCTTTCTTT
>TRBD1|-|TRBV28|TRBJ2-7|15
CASSSQGARSREQYF
TGTGCCAGCAGTTCACAGGGGGCTAGATCGAGGGAGCAGTACTTC
>-|few|TRBV5-4|TRBJ2-2|18
CASSPGGGQGWNTGELFF
TGTGCCAGCAGCCCAGGGGGGGGGCAGGGATGGAACACCGGGGAGCTGTTTTTT